This T cell receptor (beta chain) was identified during a study of T cell responses to AZD1222 COVID-19 vaccine. Study-wide background: The study pooled second doses at about 4 or about 12 weeks.

CDR1 is SGHRS, CDR2 YFSETQ, per germline. V lost 4 bases to trimming and J lost 7 bases; unmatched junction nucleotides: 9. The CDR3 contains 15 residues. Clones were read by immunoSEQ multiplex PCR, and TCRdb kept only the in-frame ones, dropping some. In the table there are approximately 180,000 clones, 75% to 95% of which are singletons. In regard to this clone: The antigen remains unidentified.

Overall study findings and caveats: Unmutated regions of variants are reportedly targeted by nearly half of spike-specific TCRs. Donors, mostly white British, included more females; clonal diversity was possibly underestimated.

The genes are TRBV5-1 and TRBJ1-4, with TRBD1 matching over 8 bases. The source of this sequence is an adult in good health. Sequencing used peripheral blood, obtained on day 0 of AZD1222 vaccination. In DNA form, the CDR3 reads TGCGCCAGCAGCCTACGGACAGGGAGGGTTGAAAAACTGTTTTTT. It specifies CASSLRTGRVEKLFF. The full variable domain, in which reference TRBV5-1 and TRBJ1-4 provide the parts outside the CDR3, is KAGVTQTPRYLIKTRGQQVTLSCSPISGHRSVSWYQQTPGQGLQFLFEYFSETQRNKGNFPGRFSGRQFSNSRSEMNVSTLELGDSALYLCASSLRTGRVEKLFFGSGTQLSVL.